The subject of this entry is one T cell receptor beta chain. The antigen is unknown. The data were obtained in a study of monozygotic twins with cystic fibrosis. Background on the study: Library input was around 3.1 micrograms of fragmented DNA, with 15 PCR cycles.

Study-level findings and limits: V usage most resembled the co-twin in 13 of 16 pairs.

CDR3 size: 14 residues. The V gene's germline CDR1 is SGHTA and CDR2 FQGNSA. V was pared by 2 bases and J by 7 bases, with 12 bases between. Assay: immunoSEQ multiplex PCR; the TCRdb copy retains only in-frame clones and omits some. This table has 20,000 to 30,000 clones, approximately 90% appearing once. The TCR originated in a girl aged 2 to 10 with cystic fibrosis. Input material: blood. The rearrangement joins TRBV7-2 to TRBJ2-1, with D maybe TRBD2 (5 bases). The CDR3 DNA reads as TGTGCCAGCAGCTTAATTAGAAGGGAGAATGAGCAGTTCTTC. This codes for CASSLIRRENEQFF.